Listed below are T cell receptor beta chains from one sample, sequenced in a study of Graves' ophthalmopathy and Graves' hyperthyroidism. Via MiXCR, TCRdb re-called the multiplex PCR reads, giving one row per CDR3 protein. The table shows about 740,000 distinct CDR3 sequences, with around 40% occurring only once. Input material: peripheral blood. Receptor source: an adult man with Graves' ophthalmopathy. CDR3s include the opening cysteine and the closing phenylalanine or tryptophan. Each record gives: J gene, V gene, clone size, D gene, CDR3 protein, CDR3 DNA. A D gene is named only where the DNA matches it firmly. The size entry is marked missing in some rows and otherwise reads once, few, many or a size class.

j_call: TRBJ2-7
v_call: TRBV25-1
clone_size: many
d_call: .
cdr3_aa: CASSDPGLGEQYF
cdr3_nt: TGTGCCAGCAGTGATCCGGGGTTGGGCGAGCAGTACTTC

j_call: TRBJ2-7
v_call: TRBV7-9
clone_size: .
d_call: .
cdr3_aa: CAGSSDRVGGSYEQYF
cdr3_nt: TGTGCCGGCAGCTCCGACAGGGTCGGGGGTTCCTACGAGCAGTACTTC

j_call: TRBJ1-6
v_call: TRBV10-3
clone_size: few
d_call: TRBD1
cdr3_aa: CASSYRTGNSPLHF
cdr3_nt: TGTGCCAGCAGTTACCGGACAGGGAATTCACCCCTCCACTTT

j_call: TRBJ1-6
v_call: TRBV9
clone_size: few
d_call: .
cdr3_aa: CASSPGRGAPLHF
cdr3_nt: TGTGCCAGCAGCCCGGGGAGGGGGGCACCCCTCCACTTT

j_call: TRBJ2-3
v_call: TRBV11-2
clone_size: .
d_call: .
cdr3_aa: CASSRAGTDTQYF
cdr3_nt: TGTGCCAGCAGCCGAGCGGGCACAGATACGCAGTATTTT

j_call: TRBJ1-3
v_call: TRBV2
clone_size: .
d_call: TRBD1
cdr3_aa: CASRQGVGNTIYF
cdr3_nt: TGTGCCAGCAGACAGGGGGTCGGAAACACCATATATTTT

j_call: TRBJ1-4
v_call: TRBV25-1
clone_size: .
d_call: TRBD1
cdr3_aa: CASRETGAIEKLFF
cdr3_nt: TGTGCCAGCAGGGAGACAGGGGCAATTGAAAAACTGTTTTTT

j_call: TRBJ2-5
v_call: TRBV15
clone_size: few
d_call: TRBD2
cdr3_aa: CASSFRSGGQQTQYF
cdr3_nt: TGTGCCAGCAGTTTCCGGAGCGGGGGCCAACAGACCCAGTACTTC

j_call: TRBJ2-2
v_call: TRBV9
clone_size: few
d_call: .
cdr3_aa: CASRLDGGQNTGELFF
cdr3_nt: TGTGCCAGCAGGCTTGACGGGGGGCAGAACACCGGGGAGCTGTTTTTT

j_call: TRBJ1-2
v_call: TRBV4-3
clone_size: .
d_call: .
cdr3_aa: CASSQVEGINYGYTF
cdr3_nt: TGCGCCAGCAGCCAAGTAGAGGGGATCAACTATGGCTACACCTTC

j_call: TRBJ1-2
v_call: TRBV20-1
clone_size: many
d_call: .
cdr3_aa: CTGGGLEGGYTF
cdr3_nt: TGCACCGGAGGAGGGTTGGAAGGTGGCTACACCTTC

j_call: TRBJ1-1
v_call: TRBV20-1
clone_size: many
d_call: .
cdr3_aa: CSARGRGTEAFF
cdr3_nt: TGCAGTGCTAGAGGACGTGGCACTGAAGCTTTCTTT

j_call: TRBJ1-1
v_call: TRBV30
clone_size: .
d_call: TRBD1
cdr3_aa: CASVFVRGPGAFF
cdr3_nt: TGTGCCTCTGTTTTCGTCAGGGGGCCGGGAGCTTTCTTT

j_call: TRBJ2-1
v_call: TRBV7-9
clone_size: .
d_call: TRBD2
cdr3_aa: CASSLTSGSIFEQFF
cdr3_nt: TGTGCCAGCAGCCTGACTAGCGGGAGCATATTCGAGCAGTTCTTC

j_call: TRBJ1-5
v_call: TRBV19
clone_size: many
d_call: .
cdr3_aa: CASGDRHQPQHF
cdr3_nt: TGTGCCAGCGGGGACCGCCATCAGCCCCAGCATTTT

j_call: TRBJ1-1
v_call: TRBV7-3
clone_size: .
d_call: .
cdr3_aa: CASSLMGRGTEAFF
cdr3_nt: TGTGCCAGCAGCTTAATGGGCCGTGGCACTGAAGCTTTCTTT

j_call: TRBJ1-2
v_call: TRBV20-1
clone_size: .
d_call: TRBD1
cdr3_aa: CSARDSHTGAHYGYTF
cdr3_nt: TGCAGTGCTAGAGATTCCCACACAGGGGCGCACTATGGCTACACCTTC

j_call: TRBJ1-1
v_call: TRBV11-1
clone_size: few
d_call: .
cdr3_aa: CASSFSLGSTEAFF
cdr3_nt: TGTGCCAGCAGCTTCTCCCTGGGGTCCACTGAAGCTTTCTTT

j_call: TRBJ1-4
v_call: TRBV28
clone_size: .
d_call: .
cdr3_aa: CASSNSGGHSNEKLFF
cdr3_nt: TGTGCCAGCAGCAACTCCGGGGGACACTCTAATGAAAAACTGTTTTTT

j_call: TRBJ2-7
v_call: TRBV10-3
clone_size: many
d_call: .
cdr3_aa: CAISEPGQGGSYEQYF
cdr3_nt: TGTGCCATCAGTGAGCCCGGGCAGGGCGGCTCCTACGAGCAGTACTTC

j_call: TRBJ1-6
v_call: TRBV6-4
clone_size: few
d_call: TRBD1
cdr3_aa: CASSEMDRVSPLHF
cdr3_nt: TGTGCCAGCAGCGAGATGGACAGGGTATCACCCCTCCACTTT

j_call: TRBJ2-2
v_call: TRBV16
clone_size: .
d_call: .
cdr3_aa: CASSQSGEGGELLF
cdr3_nt: TGTGCCAGCAGCCAATCTGGGGAAGGCGGGGAGCTGCTTTTT